This is a list of T cell receptor beta chains from one sample in a study of blood T cell repertoires in COVID-19. Assay: immunoSEQ multiplex PCR; the TCRdb copy retains only in-frame clones and omits some. The repertoire holds approximately 190,000 clones, with 80% as singletons. Source material: peripheral blood. These receptors were collected from a man aged 55 to 70 with acute or convalescent COVID-19. The CDR3 runs from the conserved cysteine through the conserved F or W. A D gene is named only where the DNA matches it firmly. A clone size is listed for some rows: how often the clone was seen (once, few, many), or a class if it is expanded.

d_call: -; v_call: TRBV15; j_call: TRBJ1-4; clone_size: -; cdr3_aa: CATSRGQGGGPTNEKLFF; cdr3_nt: TGTGCCACCAGCAGAGGTCAAGGGGGAGGGCCAACTAATGAAAAACTGTTTTTT
d_call: TRBD2; v_call: TRBV30; j_call: TRBJ2-3; clone_size: -; cdr3_aa: CAWSSGTPDTQYF; cdr3_nt: TGTGCCTGGAGTAGCGGGACCCCAGATACGCAGTATTTT
d_call: -; v_call: TRBV6-5; j_call: TRBJ1-3; clone_size: -; cdr3_aa: CASSYFQGGNTIYF; cdr3_nt: TGTGCCAGCAGTTACTTTCAGGGTGGAAACACCATATATTTT
d_call: -; v_call: TRBV4-2; j_call: TRBJ2-3; clone_size: -; cdr3_aa: CASSQEHLDTQYF; cdr3_nt: TGTGCCAGCAGCCAAGAACACCTAGATACGCAGTATTTT
d_call: -; v_call: TRBV20-1; j_call: TRBJ1-6; clone_size: -; cdr3_aa: CSASAGLNSPLHF; cdr3_nt: TGCAGTGCTAGTGCGGGACTTAATTCACCCCTCCACTTT
d_call: -; v_call: TRBV7-2; j_call: TRBJ2-3; clone_size: -; cdr3_aa: CASSLRKSSADTQYF; cdr3_nt: TGTGCCAGCAGCTTACGGAAGAGCAGCGCAGATACGCAGTATTTT
d_call: TRBD1; v_call: TRBV18; j_call: TRBJ1-2; clone_size: once; cdr3_aa: CASSPAGTGEDGYTF; cdr3_nt: TGTGCCAGCTCACCCGCCGGGACAGGGGAGGATGGCTACACCTTC
d_call: TRBD1; v_call: TRBV19; j_call: TRBJ2-1; clone_size: -; cdr3_aa: CASRMDRAVEQFF; cdr3_nt: TGTGCCAGTAGGATGGACAGGGCCGTTGAGCAGTTCTTC
d_call: -; v_call: TRBV11-3; j_call: TRBJ1-1; clone_size: few; cdr3_aa: CASSHRDTEAFF; cdr3_nt: TGTGCCAGCAGCCACCGGGACACTGAAGCTTTCTTT
d_call: -; v_call: TRBV30; j_call: TRBJ1-1; clone_size: -; cdr3_aa: CARSQGPQEAFF; cdr3_nt: TGTGCCCGCAGTCAGGGTCCGCAAGAAGCTTTCTTT
d_call: TRBD1; v_call: TRBV24-1; j_call: TRBJ1-2; clone_size: -; cdr3_aa: CATSDKRNRGTYGYTF; cdr3_nt: TGTGCCACCAGTGATAAGCGAAACAGGGGGACATATGGCTACACCTTC
d_call: TRBD1; v_call: TRBV10-1; j_call: TRBJ2-7; clone_size: -; cdr3_aa: CASSYGTGSEQYF; cdr3_nt: TGCGCCAGCAGTTATGGGACAGGGTCCGAGCAGTACTTC
d_call: -; v_call: TRBV2; j_call: TRBJ2-1; clone_size: -; cdr3_aa: CASTRADIYNEQFF; cdr3_nt: TGTGCCAGCACTCGTGCGGACATCTACAATGAGCAGTTCTTC
d_call: -; v_call: TRBV6-1; j_call: TRBJ1-1; clone_size: once; cdr3_aa: CASSEFGQGPLGEAFF; cdr3_nt: TGTGCCAGCAGTGAATTCGGGCAGGGCCCGCTTGGTGAAGCTTTCTTT
d_call: -; v_call: TRBV7-8; j_call: TRBJ2-3; clone_size: -; cdr3_aa: CASNLGRRVADTQYF; cdr3_nt: TGTGCCAGCAATTTGGGACGGAGGGTCGCAGATACGCAGTATTTT
d_call: TRBD2; v_call: TRBV13; j_call: TRBJ2-3; clone_size: -; cdr3_aa: CASSLAAGGGAPDTQYF; cdr3_nt: TGTGCCAGCAGCTTAGCCGCTGGCGGGGGGGCCCCAGATACGCAGTATTTT
d_call: TRBD1; v_call: TRBV24-1; j_call: TRBJ2-3; clone_size: -; cdr3_aa: CATSGTGGTDTQYF; cdr3_nt: TGTGCCACCAGCGGGACAGGGGGCACAGATACGCAGTATTTT